This T cell receptor beta chain emerged from a study of shared clonotypes between healthy human individuals. The CDR3 extends over 13 amino acids. CDR1 is MNHEY, CDR2 SVGAGI, per germline. Trimming took off 6 bases at V and 7 bases at J, with 13 bases between the two ends. TCRdb's table, derived via immunoSEQ multiplex PCR, lists solely in-frame clones and lacks some. The top ten clones hold 0.25% to 0.35% of a sample with roughly 600,000 clones, roughly 98% of them seen once. Positive CCR7 selection of CD45RO-negative cells yielded the naive CD8 cells, and terminally differentiated effector memory CD45RA+ cells were excluded.

The material sequenced was naive CD8+ T cells sorted from blood. This TCR came from a man aged 30-40 years in good health. The chain is built from TRBV6-5 and TRBJ2-1; D is undetermined. The CDR3 protein is CASSTTVVNEQFF. The CDR3 DNA reads as TGTGCCAGCAGCACAACGGTTGTTAATGAGCAGTTCTTC.